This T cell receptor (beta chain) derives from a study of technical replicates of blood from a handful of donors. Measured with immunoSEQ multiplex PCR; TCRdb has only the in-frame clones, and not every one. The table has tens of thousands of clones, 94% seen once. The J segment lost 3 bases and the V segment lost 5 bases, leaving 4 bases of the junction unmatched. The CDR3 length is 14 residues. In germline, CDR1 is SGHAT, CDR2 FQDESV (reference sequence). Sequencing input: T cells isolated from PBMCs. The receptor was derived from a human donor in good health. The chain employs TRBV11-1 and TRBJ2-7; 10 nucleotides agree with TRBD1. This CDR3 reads CASSPGTGDYEQYF. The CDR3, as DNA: TGTGCCAGCAGCCCCGGGACAGGGGACTACGAGCAGTACTTC.